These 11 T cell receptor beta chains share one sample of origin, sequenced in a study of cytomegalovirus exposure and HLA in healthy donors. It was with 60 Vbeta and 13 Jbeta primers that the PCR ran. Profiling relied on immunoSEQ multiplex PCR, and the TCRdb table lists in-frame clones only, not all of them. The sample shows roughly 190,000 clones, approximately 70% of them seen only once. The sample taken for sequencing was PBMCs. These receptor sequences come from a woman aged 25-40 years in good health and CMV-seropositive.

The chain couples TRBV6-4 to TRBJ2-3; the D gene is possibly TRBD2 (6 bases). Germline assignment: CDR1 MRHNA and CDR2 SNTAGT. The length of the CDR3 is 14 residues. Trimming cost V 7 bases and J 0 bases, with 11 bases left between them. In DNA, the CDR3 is TGTGCCAGCAAGGTAGCGGTGAGCACAGATACGCAGTATTTT. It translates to CASKVAVSTDTQYF.

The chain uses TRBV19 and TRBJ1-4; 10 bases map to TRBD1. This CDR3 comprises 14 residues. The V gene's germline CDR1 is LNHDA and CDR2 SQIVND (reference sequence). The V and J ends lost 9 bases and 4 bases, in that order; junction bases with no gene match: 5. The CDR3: CASRDRGLNEKLFF. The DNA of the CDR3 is TGTGCCAGCAGGGACAGGGGCCTTAATGAAAAACTGTTTTTT.

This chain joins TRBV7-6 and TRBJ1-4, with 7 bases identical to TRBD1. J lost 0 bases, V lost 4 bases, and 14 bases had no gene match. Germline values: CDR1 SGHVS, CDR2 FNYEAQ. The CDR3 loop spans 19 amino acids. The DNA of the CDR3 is TGTGCCAGCAGCTGTCCCCGGGACAGAAGATGTTCAACTAATGAAAAACTGTTTTTT. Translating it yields CASSCPRDRRCSTNEKLFF. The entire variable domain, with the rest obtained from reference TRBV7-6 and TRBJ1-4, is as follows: GAGVSQSPRYKVTKRGQDVALRCDPISGHVSLYWYRQALGQGPEFLTYFNYEAQQDKSGLPNDRFSAERPEGSISTLTIQRTEQRDSAMYRCASSCPRDRRCSTNEKLFFGSGTQLSVL.

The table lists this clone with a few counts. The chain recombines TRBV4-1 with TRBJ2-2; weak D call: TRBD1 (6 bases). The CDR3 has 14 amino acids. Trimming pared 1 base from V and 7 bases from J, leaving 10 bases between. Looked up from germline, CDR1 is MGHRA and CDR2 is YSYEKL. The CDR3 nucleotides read TGCGCCAGCAGCCAAGGGTCAGGGGTCGGGGAGCTGTTTTTT. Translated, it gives CASSQGSGVGELFF.

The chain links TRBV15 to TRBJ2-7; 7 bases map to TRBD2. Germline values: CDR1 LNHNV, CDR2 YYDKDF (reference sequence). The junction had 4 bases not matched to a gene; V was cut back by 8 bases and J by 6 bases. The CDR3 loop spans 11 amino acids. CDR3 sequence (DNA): TGTGCCACCGACGGCGGGGGCGAGCAGTACTTC. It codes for CATDGGGEQYF.

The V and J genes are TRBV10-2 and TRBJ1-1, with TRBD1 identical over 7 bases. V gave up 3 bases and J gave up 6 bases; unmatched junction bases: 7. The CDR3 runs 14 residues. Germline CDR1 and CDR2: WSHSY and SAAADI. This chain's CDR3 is CASSDGTVSAEAFF. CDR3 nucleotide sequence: TGCGCCAGCAGTGACGGGACAGTTTCCGCTGAAGCTTTCTTT.

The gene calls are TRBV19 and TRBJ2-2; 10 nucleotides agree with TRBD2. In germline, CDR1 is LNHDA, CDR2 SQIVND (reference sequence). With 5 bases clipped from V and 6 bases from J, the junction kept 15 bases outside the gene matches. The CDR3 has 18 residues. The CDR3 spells CASSRGGLATNLAGELFF. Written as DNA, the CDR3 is TGTGCCAGTAGTCGGGGGGGACTAGCGACAAACTTAGCCGGGGAGCTGTTTTTT. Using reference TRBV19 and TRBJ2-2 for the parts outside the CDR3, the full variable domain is DGGITQSPKYLFRKEGQNVTLSCEQNLNHDAMYWYRQDPGQGLRLIYYSQIVNDFQKGDIAEGYSVSREKKESFPLTVTSAQKNPTAFYLCASSRGGLATNLAGELFFGEGSRLTVL.

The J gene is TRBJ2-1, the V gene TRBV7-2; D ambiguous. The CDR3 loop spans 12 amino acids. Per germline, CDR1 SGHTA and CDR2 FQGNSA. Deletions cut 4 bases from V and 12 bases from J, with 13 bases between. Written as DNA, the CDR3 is TGTGCCAGCAGCTCGTCGGCCTCGGGGCAGTTCTTC. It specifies CASSSSASGQFF.

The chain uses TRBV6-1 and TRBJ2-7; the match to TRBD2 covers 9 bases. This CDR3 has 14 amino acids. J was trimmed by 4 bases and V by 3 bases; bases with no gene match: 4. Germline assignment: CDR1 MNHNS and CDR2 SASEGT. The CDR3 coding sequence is TGTGCCAGCAGTGAGCGGGAGGGCCAGTACGAGCAGTACTTC. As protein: CASSEREGQYEQYF.

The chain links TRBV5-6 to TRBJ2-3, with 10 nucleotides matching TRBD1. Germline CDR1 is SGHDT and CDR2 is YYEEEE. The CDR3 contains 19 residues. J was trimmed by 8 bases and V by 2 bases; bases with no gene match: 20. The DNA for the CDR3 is TGTGCCAGCAGCTTTAGTGTAGTCGGGACAGGGGTGATGTCCCGTACGCAGTATTTT. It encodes CASSFSVVGTGVMSRTQYF. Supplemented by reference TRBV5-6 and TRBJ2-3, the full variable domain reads DAGVTQSPTHLIKTRGQQVTLRCSPKSGHDTVSWYQQALGQGPQFIFQYYEEEERQRGNFPDRFSGHQFPNYSSELNVNALLLGDSALYLCASSFSVVGTGVMSRTQYFGPGTRLTVL.

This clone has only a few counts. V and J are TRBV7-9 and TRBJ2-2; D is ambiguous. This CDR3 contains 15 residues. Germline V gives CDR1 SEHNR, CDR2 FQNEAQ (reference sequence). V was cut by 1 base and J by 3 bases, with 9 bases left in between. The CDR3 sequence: CASSLGAADTGELFF. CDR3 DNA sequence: TGTGCCAGCAGCTTAGGGGCAGCAGACACCGGGGAGCTGTTTTTT.